The 13 T cell receptor beta chains listed next were all sequenced from one sample in a study of shared clonotypes between healthy human individuals. TCRdb's copy holds only in-frame clones and misses some; the assay was immunoSEQ multiplex PCR. The sample includes under 350,000 clones, around 87% of them seen just once. The sample comprised memory CD8+ T cells sorted from blood. The subset: CD45RO+ cells pooled with CCR7-negative TemRA cells. These receptors were collected from a young man in good health.

The chain is built from TRBV6-5 and TRBJ2-1; 14 bases agree with TRBD2. Germline V gene sequence: CDR1 MNHEY, CDR2 SVGAGI. V shed 4 bases and J 6 bases; nucleotides not matched to a gene: 5. This CDR3 contains 16 residues. The CDR3 here is CASSLTSGRAGNEQFF. CDR3 bases: TGTGCCAGCAGTTTGACTAGCGGGAGGGCCGGCAATGAGCAGTTCTTC.

The chain has TRBV5-1 and TRBJ2-2; D not resolved. The CDR3 runs to 15 residues. Germline lookup yields CDR1 SGHRS and CDR2 YFSETQ. V lost 0 bases, J lost 4 bases, and 10 bases lay in between. DNA of the CDR3: TGCGCCAGCAGCTTGGTAGGCAGTGGCACCGGGGAGCTGTTTTTT. It codes for CASSLVGSGTGELFF. Full variable domain (outside the CDR3, taken from reference TRBV5-1 and TRBJ2-2): KAGVTQTPRYLIKTRGQQVTLSCSPISGHRSVSWYQQTPGQGLQFLFEYFSETQRNKGNFPGRFSGRQFSNSRSEMNVSTLELGDSALYLCASSLVGSGTGELFFGEGSRLTVL.

The chain joins TRBV27 to TRBJ1-1; D gene ambiguous. Trimming removed 7 bases at V and 1 base at J, with 16 bases between. The CDR3 totals 15 residues. Germline-derived CDR1 and CDR2 are MNHEY and SMNVEV (reference sequence). The CDR3 is CASIKGWGENTEAFF. CDR3 nucleotides: TGTGCCAGCATCAAAGGCTGGGGAGAGAACACTGAAGCTTTCTTT.

The chain uses TRBV6-1 and TRBJ2-7, with D possibly TRBD2 on 7 matching bases. Germline V gives CDR1 MNHNS, CDR2 SASEGT. This CDR3 comprises 15 residues. The V gene lost 2 bases and the J gene lost 3 bases, with 14 bases spanning the gap. CDR3 nucleotides: TGTGCCAGCAGTGAATATCGCGGGGGCCTCTACGAGCAGTACTTC. It specifies CASSEYRGGLYEQYF.

The V call is TRBV7-2, the J call TRBJ1-5, with D possibly being TRBD1 (6 bases). This CDR3 region has 14 residues. Germline CDR1 is SGHTA and CDR2 is FQGNSA. The V end was cut by 2 bases, the J end by 9 bases, with 14 bases between. CDR3 in DNA: TGTGCCAGCAGCTTAAACAGGGTTCAACGGCCCCAGCATTTT. This gives the protein CASSLNRVQRPQHF.

This clone was recorded only once. The V and J genes are TRBV7-6 and TRBJ2-1; D possibly corresponds to TRBD1 (6 bases). V lost 4 bases, J lost 4 bases, and 14 bases lay in between. This CDR3 comprises 15 residues. Germline lookup yields CDR1 SGHVS and CDR2 FNYEAQ. The CDR3 DNA follows: TGTGCCAGCAGCTCTGGGGGCCCGGGGTACAATGAGCAGTTCTTC. It codes for CASSSGGPGYNEQFF.

The rearrangement uses TRBV5-6 and TRBJ1-1; D is unresolved. The CDR3 spans 14 residues. Looked up from germline, CDR1 is SGHDT and CDR2 is YYEEEE. Trimming took off 1 base at V and 1 base at J, with 8 bases between the two ends. This CDR3 is CASSLLPQNTEAFF. CDR3 DNA sequence: TGTGCCAGCAGCTTGCTTCCCCAGAACACTGAAGCTTTCTTT. The full variable domain, in which reference TRBV5-6 and TRBJ1-1 provide the parts outside the CDR3, is DAGVTQSPTHLIKTRGQQVTLRCSPKSGHDTVSWYQQALGQGPQFIFQYYEEEERQRGNFPDRFSGHQFPNYSSELNVNALLLGDSALYLCASSLLPQNTEAFFGQGTRLTVV.

J is TRBJ2-5 and V is TRBV28; 12 nucleotides agree with TRBD1. V shed 3 bases, J shed 4 bases, and the junction held 6 bases outside the gene matches. The CDR3 is made up of 16 amino acids. Germline lookup yields CDR1 MDHEN and CDR2 SYDVKM. The CDR3 DNA follows: TGTGCCAGCAGTTTCTGGGACAGGGGGCGAAGAGAGACCCAGTACTTC. Its translation: CASSFWDRGRRETQYF.

This chain connects TRBV6-1 to TRBJ2-7; D is unclear. Trimming pared 3 bases from V and 4 bases from J, leaving 13 bases between. CDR1 and CDR2 from the germline V gene are MNHNS and SASEGT. The CDR3 is 14 residues long. CDR3 sequence: CASSDPSLGYEQYF. In nucleotides, the CDR3 is TGTGCCAGCAGTGACCCGTCCCTCGGTTACGAGCAGTACTTC.

This chain uses TRBV28 with TRBJ2-5; D is perhaps TRBD2 (5 bases). CDR3 size: 15 residues. V lost 10 bases to trimming and J lost 1 base, with 19 bases between them. CDR1 and CDR2 from the germline V gene are MDHEN and SYDVKM. CDR3 region: CATDDDPEGQETQYF. DNA of the CDR3: TGTGCCACGGATGACGATCCCGAGGGCCAAGAGACCCAGTACTTC.

This clone was seen just once. The chain links TRBV5-1 to TRBJ1-6; D is ambiguous. Germline V gives CDR1 SGHRS, CDR2 YFSETQ. The CDR3 covers 14 residues. The V and J ends lost 5 bases and 5 bases respectively, with 11 bases between them. The CDR3 bases are TGCGCCAGCAGGTGGACGGTTGATAATTCACCCCTCCACTTT. Translating it yields CASRWTVDNSPLHF.

The rearrangement joins TRBV10-2 to TRBJ1-2; no definite D call. The CDR3 runs to 14 residues. CDR1 WSHSY and CDR2 SAAADI come from the germline V gene. V shed 1 base and J shed 8 bases, with 14 bases lying between them. The CDR3 loop reads CASSEFSGLGGYTF. The CDR3 DNA reads as TGCGCCAGCAGTGAGTTTTCTGGTCTGGGCGGCTACACCTTC.

V and J are TRBV27 and TRBJ1-4, with D perhaps TRBD1 (6 bases). From germline, CDR1 is MNHEY and CDR2 SMNVEV (reference sequence). This CDR3 comprises 14 residues. V lost 3 bases and J lost 5, with 10 bases in between. Here the CDR3 reads CASSFAGENEKLFF. CDR3 bases: TGTGCCAGCAGTTTTGCAGGGGAGAATGAAAAACTGTTTTTT.